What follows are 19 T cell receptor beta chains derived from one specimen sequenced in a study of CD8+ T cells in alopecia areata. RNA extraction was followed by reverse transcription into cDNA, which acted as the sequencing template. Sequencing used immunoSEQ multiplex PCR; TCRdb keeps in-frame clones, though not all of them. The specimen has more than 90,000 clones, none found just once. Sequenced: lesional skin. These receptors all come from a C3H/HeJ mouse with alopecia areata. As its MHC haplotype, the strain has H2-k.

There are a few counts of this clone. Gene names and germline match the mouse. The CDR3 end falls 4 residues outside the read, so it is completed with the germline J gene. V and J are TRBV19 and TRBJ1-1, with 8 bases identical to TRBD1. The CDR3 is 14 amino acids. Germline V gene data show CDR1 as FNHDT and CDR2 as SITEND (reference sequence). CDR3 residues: CASSNLDRGEEVFF. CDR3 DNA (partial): TGTGCCAGCAGTAACCTCGACAGGGGCGAA.

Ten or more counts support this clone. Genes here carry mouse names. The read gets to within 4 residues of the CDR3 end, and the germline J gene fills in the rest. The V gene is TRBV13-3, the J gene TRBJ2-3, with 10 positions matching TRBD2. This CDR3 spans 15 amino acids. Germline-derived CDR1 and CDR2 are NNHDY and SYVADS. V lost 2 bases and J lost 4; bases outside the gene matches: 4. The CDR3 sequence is CASSEKGLGTETLYF. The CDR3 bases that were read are TGTGCCAGCAGTGAAAAGGGACTGGGGACAGAA.

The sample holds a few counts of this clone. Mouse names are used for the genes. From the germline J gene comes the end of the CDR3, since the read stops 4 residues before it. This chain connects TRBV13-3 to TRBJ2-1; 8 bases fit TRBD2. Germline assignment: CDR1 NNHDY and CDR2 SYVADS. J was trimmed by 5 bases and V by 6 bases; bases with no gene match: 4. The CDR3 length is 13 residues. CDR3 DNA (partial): TGTGCCAGCAAGGGGGGGGCCGATGCT. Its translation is CASKGGADA. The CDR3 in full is CASKGGADAEQFF.

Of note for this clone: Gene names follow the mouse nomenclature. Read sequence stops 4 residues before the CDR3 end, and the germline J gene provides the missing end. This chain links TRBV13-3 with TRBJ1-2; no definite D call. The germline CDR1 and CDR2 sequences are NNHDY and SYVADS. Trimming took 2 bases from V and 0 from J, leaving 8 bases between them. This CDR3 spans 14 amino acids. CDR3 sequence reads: CASSESTTNSDYTF. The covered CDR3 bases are TGTGCCAGCAGTGAATCGACAACAAACTCC.

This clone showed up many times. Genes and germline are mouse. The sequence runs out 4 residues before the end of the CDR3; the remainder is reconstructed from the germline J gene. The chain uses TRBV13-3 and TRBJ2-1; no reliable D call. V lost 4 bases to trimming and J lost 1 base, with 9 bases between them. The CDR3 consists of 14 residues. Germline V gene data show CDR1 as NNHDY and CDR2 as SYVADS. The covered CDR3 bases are TGTGCCAGCAGTCTCAGGCCAAACTATGCT. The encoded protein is CASSLRPNYA. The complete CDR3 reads CASSLRPNYAEQFF.

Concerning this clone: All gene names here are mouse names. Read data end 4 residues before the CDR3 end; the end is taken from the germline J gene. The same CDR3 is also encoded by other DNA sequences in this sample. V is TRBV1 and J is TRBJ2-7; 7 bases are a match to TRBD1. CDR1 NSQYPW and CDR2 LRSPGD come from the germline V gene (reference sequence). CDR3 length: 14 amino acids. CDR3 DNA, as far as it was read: TGCACCTGCAGTGCACCGGGACAGACGTAT. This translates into CTCSAPGQTY. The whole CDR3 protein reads CTCSAPGQTYEQYF.

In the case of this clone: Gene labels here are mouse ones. The covered CDR3 bases are TGTGCCAGCGGTGATGAGGGACACAACACA. Translated: CASGDEGHNT. In full, the CDR3 reads CASGDEGHNTEVFF. The chain couples TRBV13-2 to TRBJ1-1; perhaps TRBD1 as D (6 bases). Sequencing ends 4 residues short of the CDR3 end; the germline J gene provides the rest. V shed 0 bases and J shed 2 bases, with 8 bases lying between them. CDR1 NNHNN and CDR2 SYGAGS come from the germline V gene (reference sequence). The CDR3 is 14 residues long.

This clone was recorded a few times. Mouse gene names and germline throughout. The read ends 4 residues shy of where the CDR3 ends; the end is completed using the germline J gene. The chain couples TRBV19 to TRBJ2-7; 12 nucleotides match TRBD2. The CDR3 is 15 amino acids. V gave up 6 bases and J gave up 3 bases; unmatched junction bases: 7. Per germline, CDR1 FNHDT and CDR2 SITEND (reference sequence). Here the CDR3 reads CASTPTGGALYEQYF. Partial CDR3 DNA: TGTGCCAGCACCCCGACTGGGGGGGCGCTCTAT. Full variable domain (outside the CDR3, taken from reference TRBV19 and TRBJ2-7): GGIITQTPKFLIGQEGQKLTLKCQQNFNHDTMYWYRQDSGKGLRLIYYSITENDLQKGDLSEGYDASREKKSSFSLTVTSAQKNEMAVFLCASTPTGGALYEQYFGPGTRLTVL.

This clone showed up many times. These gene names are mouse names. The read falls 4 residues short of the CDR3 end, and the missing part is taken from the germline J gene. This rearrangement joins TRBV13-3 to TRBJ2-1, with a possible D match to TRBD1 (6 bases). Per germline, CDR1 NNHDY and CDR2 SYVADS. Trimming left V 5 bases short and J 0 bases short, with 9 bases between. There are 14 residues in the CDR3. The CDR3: CASRGHSNYAEQFF. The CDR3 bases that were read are TGTGCCAGCAGGGGACATTCTAACTATGCT.

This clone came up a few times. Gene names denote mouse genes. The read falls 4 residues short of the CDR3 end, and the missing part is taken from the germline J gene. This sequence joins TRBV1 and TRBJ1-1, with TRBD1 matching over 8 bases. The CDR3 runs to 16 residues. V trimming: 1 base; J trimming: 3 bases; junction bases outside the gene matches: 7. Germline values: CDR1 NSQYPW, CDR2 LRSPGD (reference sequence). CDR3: CTCSAGQGARDTEVFF. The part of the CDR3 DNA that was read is TGCACCTGCAGTGCAGGGCAGGGGGCGCGGGACACA.

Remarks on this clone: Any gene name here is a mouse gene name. CDR3 loop: CTCRTPLGFSAETLYF. CDR3 DNA (partial): TGCACCTGCAGGACCCCGTTGGGGTTTAGTGCAGAA. The chain uses TRBV1 and TRBJ2-3; perhaps TRBD2 as D (5 bases). The read falls 4 residues short of the CDR3 end, and the missing part is taken from the germline J gene. Between the trimmed V and J ends, which lost 6 bases and 0 bases, there was a span of 16 bases. The CDR3 has 16 residues. Per the germline V gene, CDR1 is NSQYPW and CDR2 is LRSPGD (reference sequence). The whole variable domain, remainder taken from reference TRBV1 and TRBJ2-3, is VTLLEQNPRWRLVPRGQAVNLRCILKNSQYPWMSWYQQDLQKQLQWLFTLRSPGDKEVKSLPGADYLATRVTDTELRLQVANMSQGRTLYCTCRTPLGFSAETLYFGSGTRLTVL.

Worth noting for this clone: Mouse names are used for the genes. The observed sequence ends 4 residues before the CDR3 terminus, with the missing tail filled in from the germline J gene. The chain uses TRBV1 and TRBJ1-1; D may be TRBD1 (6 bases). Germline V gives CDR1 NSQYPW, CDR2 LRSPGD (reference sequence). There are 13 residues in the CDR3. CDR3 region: CTCSAPGTTEVFF. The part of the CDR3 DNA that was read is TGCACCTGCAGTGCCCCGGGGACAACA.

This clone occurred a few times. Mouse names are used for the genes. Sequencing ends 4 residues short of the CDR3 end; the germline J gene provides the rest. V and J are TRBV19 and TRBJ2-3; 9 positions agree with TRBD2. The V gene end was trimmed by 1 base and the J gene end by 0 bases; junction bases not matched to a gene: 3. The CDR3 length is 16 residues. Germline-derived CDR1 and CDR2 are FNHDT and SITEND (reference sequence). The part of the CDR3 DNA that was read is TGTGCCAGCAGTATACAACTGGGGGGCAGTGCAGAA. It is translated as CASSIQLGGSAE. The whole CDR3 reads CASSIQLGGSAETLYF. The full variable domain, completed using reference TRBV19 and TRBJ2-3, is GGIITQTPKFLIGQEGQKLTLKCQQNFNHDTMYWYRQDSGKGLRLIYYSITENDLQKGDLSEGYDASREKKSSFSLTVTSAQKNEMAVFLCASSIQLGGSAETLYFGSGTRLTVL.

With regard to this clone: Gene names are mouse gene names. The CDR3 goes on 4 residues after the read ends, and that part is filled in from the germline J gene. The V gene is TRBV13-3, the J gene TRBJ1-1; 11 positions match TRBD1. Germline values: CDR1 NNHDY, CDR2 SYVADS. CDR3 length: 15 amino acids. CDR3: CASSDAGTGGTEVFF. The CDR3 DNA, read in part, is TGTGCCAGCAGTGATGCCGGGACAGGGGGGACA.

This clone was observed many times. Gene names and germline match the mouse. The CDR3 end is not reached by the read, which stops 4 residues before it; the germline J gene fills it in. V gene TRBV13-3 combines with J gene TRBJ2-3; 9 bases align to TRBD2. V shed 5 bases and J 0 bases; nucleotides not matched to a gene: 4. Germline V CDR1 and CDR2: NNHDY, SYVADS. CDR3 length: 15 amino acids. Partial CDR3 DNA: TGTGCCAGCAGGGGACTGGGCCCTAGTGCAGAA. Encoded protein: CASRGLGPSAE. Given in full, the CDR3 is CASRGLGPSAETLYF.

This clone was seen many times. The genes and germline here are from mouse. CDR3 protein: CTCSATGGDTGQLYF. The DNA read from the CDR3 is TGCACCTGCAGTGCGACAGGGGGGGACACCGGG. The chain joins TRBV1 to TRBJ2-2; 9 bases align to TRBD1. The read is 4 residues too short to cover the CDR3 end, so that end is filled in from the germline J gene. V lost 3 bases and J lost 3; bases outside the gene matches: 2. This CDR3 contains 15 residues. Germline CDR1 NSQYPW, CDR2 LRSPGD (reference sequence).

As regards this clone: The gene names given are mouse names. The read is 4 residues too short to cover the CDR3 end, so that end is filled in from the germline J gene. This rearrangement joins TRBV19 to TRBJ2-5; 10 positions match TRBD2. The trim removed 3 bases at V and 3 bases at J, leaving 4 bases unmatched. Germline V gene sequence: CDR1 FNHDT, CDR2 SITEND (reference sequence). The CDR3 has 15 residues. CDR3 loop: CASSTRTGGQDTQYF. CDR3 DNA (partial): TGTGCCAGCAGTACAAGGACTGGGGGACAAGAC. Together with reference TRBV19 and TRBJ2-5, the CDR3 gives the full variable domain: GGIITQTPKFLIGQEGQKLTLKCQQNFNHDTMYWYRQDSGKGLRLIYYSITENDLQKGDLSEGYDASREKKSSFSLTVTSAQKNEMAVFLCASSTRTGGQDTQYFGPGTRLLVL.

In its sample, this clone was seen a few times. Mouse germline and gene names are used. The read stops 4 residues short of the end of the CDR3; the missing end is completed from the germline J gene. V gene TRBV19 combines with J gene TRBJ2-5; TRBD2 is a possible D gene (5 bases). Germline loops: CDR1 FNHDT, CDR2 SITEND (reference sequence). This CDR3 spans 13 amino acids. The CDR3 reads CASSIGVEDTQYF. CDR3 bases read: TGTGCCAGCAGTATTGGGGTGGAGGAC.

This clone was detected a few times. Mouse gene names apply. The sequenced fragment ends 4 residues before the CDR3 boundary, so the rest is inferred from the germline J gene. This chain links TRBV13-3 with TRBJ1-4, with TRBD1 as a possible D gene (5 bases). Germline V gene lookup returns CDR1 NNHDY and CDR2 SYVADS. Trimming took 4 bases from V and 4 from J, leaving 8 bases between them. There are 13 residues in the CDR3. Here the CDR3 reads CASSWGDNERLFF. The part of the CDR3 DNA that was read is TGTGCCAGCAGTTGGGGGGACAACGAA.